This paragraph covers one T cell receptor beta chain sequence. This specimen comes from a study of technical replicates of blood from a handful of donors. Germline V lookup: CDR1 MRHNA, CDR2 SNTAGT. This CDR3 has 14 amino acids. The V and J ends lost 6 bases and 11 bases, in that order; junction bases with no gene match: 12. Some clones are missing from TCRdb's copy, which holds only in-frame ones; the method was immunoSEQ multiplex PCR. The sample holds 70,000 to 80,000 clones, around 92% seen once. This sequence was found in a human donor in good health. Some clones in this sample may be carry-over from other donors' samples. Sequencing used T cells isolated from PBMCs. The chain has TRBV6-4 and TRBJ2-1; 8 bases are shared with TRBD2. CDR3 loop: CASRGPGGAEKQFF. CDR3 DNA sequence: TGTGCCAGCAGGGGTCCCGGGGGGGCCGAGAAGCAGTTCTTC.